One sample yielded the 32 T cell receptor beta chains listed below, sequenced in a study of CD8 T cells in Susac syndrome. Random hexamers primed reverse transcription of about 0.45 to 1 ug RNA. TCRdb re-called the immunoSEQ multiplex PCR reads with MiXCR, one entry per CDR3 protein. The sample carries just over 150,000 distinct CDR3 sequences, approximately 94% recorded once. Input material: CD8+ T cells from PBMCs. These receptor sequences come from a human donor with multiple sclerosis.

The V call is TRBV3-1, the J call TRBJ2-3, with no clear D. The CDR3 extends over 15 amino acids. V gave up 0 bases and J gave up 6 bases, with 13 bases separating them. Germline CDR1 is LGHDT and CDR2 is YNNKEL (reference sequence). CDR3 nucleotide sequence: TGTGCCAGCAGCCAAGATTTATTAGCTTCTGATACGCAGTATTTT. Translating gives CASSQDLLASDTQYF.

The chain has TRBV3-1 and TRBJ2-7; 7 positions agree with TRBD1. The trim removed 3 bases at V and 3 bases at J, leaving 2 bases unmatched. Germline loops: CDR1 LGHDT, CDR2 YNNKEL (reference sequence). CDR3 length: 13 residues. This CDR3 reads CASSQGQNYEQYF. CDR3 coding DNA: TGTGCCAGCAGCCAGGGACAGAACTACGAGCAGTACTTC.

This chain uses TRBV12-3 or TRBV12-4 with TRBJ2-6; D is perhaps TRBD2 (7 bases). Trimming took off 3 bases at V and 7 bases at J, with 13 bases between the two ends. CDR3 length: 15 residues. CDR3 coding DNA: TGTGCCAGCAGTTTCGGGGGGCTTCGAGCCAACGTCCTGACTTTC. Protein product: CASSFGGLRANVLTF.

The chain is built from TRBV20-1 and TRBJ1-1, with a possible D match to TRBD1 (5 bases). V lost 6 bases and J 4 bases, leaving 12 bases between the germline ends. The length of the CDR3 is 12 residues. Germline V gene lookup returns CDR1 DFQATT and CDR2 SNEGSKA (reference sequence). The DNA of the CDR3 is TGCAGTGCCTGCCAGGGATCCACTGAAGCTTTCTTT. Its protein is CSACQGSTEAFF.

The chain has TRBV5-1 and TRBJ2-1; the match to TRBD1 covers 9 bases. Looked up from germline, CDR1 is SGHRS and CDR2 is YFSETQ. The V and J ends lost 4 bases and 7 bases, in that order; junction bases with no gene match: 9. This CDR3 region has 15 residues. The CDR3 coding sequence is TGCGCCAGCAGCCCCAGGGACAGGGTGATAAATGAGCAGTTCTTC. Residues: CASSPRDRVINEQFF.

The V call is TRBV28, the J call TRBJ2-2; D gene uncertain. V was clipped by 5 bases and J by 0 bases, with 10 bases between them. The germline V gene has CDR1 MDHEN and CDR2 SYDVKM. CDR3 length equals 15 residues. The CDR3 protein is CASSPLSANTGELFF. CDR3 in DNA: TGTGCCAGCAGTCCCCTTTCCGCGAACACCGGGGAGCTGTTTTTT.

The CDR3 region is CACVGNGEKLFF. Written as DNA, the CDR3 is TGTGCCTGTGTAGGGAATGGGGAAAAACTGTTTTTT. This chain joins TRBV7-9 and TRBJ1-4; D remains unclear. The CDR3 is 12 amino acids. The germline V gene encodes CDR1 SEHNR and CDR2 FQNEAQ (reference sequence). Trimming stripped 11 bases from V and 8 bases from J, with 15 bases between.

CDR3 nucleotides: TGTGCCAGCAGTCTCCAGGGCAGGCCTGAAGCTTTCTTT. It specifies CASSLQGRPEAFF. The chain is built from TRBV25-1 and TRBJ1-1; possible D gene TRBD1, 5 bases. Germline V gene sequence: CDR1 MGHDK, CDR2 SYGVNS. The CDR3 extends over 13 amino acids. Deletions cut 5 bases from V and 6 bases from J, with 13 bases between.

DNA for the CDR3: TGTGCCAGCAGCGTATCGGGAAACACAGATACGCAGTATTTT. This codes for CASSVSGNTDTQYF. The genes are TRBV9 and TRBJ2-3, with D possibly being TRBD2 (5 bases). The V gene lost 1 base and the J gene lost 2 bases, with 8 bases spanning the gap. Germline CDR1 is SGDLS and CDR2 is YYNGEE. This CDR3 is 14 amino acids long.

The chain employs TRBV27 and TRBJ1-6; D remains ambiguous. Germline lookup yields CDR1 MNHEY and CDR2 SMNVEV (reference sequence). V gave up 8 bases and J gave up 2 bases, with 10 bases separating them. The CDR3 extends over 14 amino acids. CDR3 coding DNA: TGTGCCAGCGGGTCGGTAGCCTATAATTCACCCCTCCACTTT. Encoded protein: CASGSVAYNSPLHF.

CDR3 bases: TGCGCCAGCAGCTTACGACAGGGGAGGCCCTACGAGCAGTACTTC. Protein: CASSLRQGRPYEQYF. V is TRBV5-1 and J is TRBJ2-7; the match to TRBD1 covers 8 bases. Germline CDR1 and CDR2: SGHRS and YFSETQ. The CDR3 contains 15 residues. Trimming removed 2 bases from V and 2 bases from J; junction bases left unmatched: 6.

The J gene is TRBJ1-2, the V gene TRBV29-1, with TRBD1 identical over 7 bases. This CDR3 region has 14 residues. V lost 1 base and J lost 4; bases outside the gene matches: 6. CDR1 SQVTM and CDR2 ANQGSEA come from the germline V gene. The CDR3 DNA sequence: TGCAGCGTTGAAGGGGACAGCGGATTCTATGGCTACACCTTC. Protein product: CSVEGDSGFYGYTF.

This chain links TRBV12-3 or TRBV12-4 with TRBJ2-1, with D unclear. The germline V and J ends were trimmed by 3 bases and 0 bases, with 6 bases remaining between them. CDR3 length: 14 residues. The CDR3: CASSLIASYNEQFF. In nucleotides, the CDR3 is TGTGCCAGCAGTTTGATAGCCTCCTACAATGAGCAGTTCTTC.

This chain uses TRBV27 with TRBJ2-2; D gene ambiguous. CDR3 size: 17 residues. Germline V gives CDR1 MNHEY, CDR2 SMNVEV (reference sequence). Between the trimmed V and J ends, which lost 3 bases and 0 bases, there was a span of 14 bases. The CDR3 protein is CASSLSPRPTNTGELFF. The CDR3 nucleotides are TGTGCCAGCAGTTTGTCGCCCAGGCCCACGAACACCGGGGAGCTGTTTTTT.

This chain connects TRBV9 to TRBJ1-5; the D is unclear. The ends were cut back, 4 bases at V and 0 bases at J, with 8 bases in the middle. In germline, CDR1 is SGDLS, CDR2 YYNGEE. The CDR3 has 14 amino acids. The DNA of the CDR3 is TGTGCCAGCAGCACTAGGGATAGCAATCAGCCCCAGCATTTT. It specifies CASSTRDSNQPQHF.

A single count supports this clonotype. CDR3 DNA sequence: TGTGCCAGCAGCCAAGAGGGTGGTCAGCCCCAGCATTTT. It specifies CASSQEGGQPQHF. This sequence joins TRBV3-1 and TRBJ1-5; no firm D call. CDR3 size: 13 residues. The germline CDR1 and CDR2 sequences are LGHDT and YNNKEL (reference sequence). V was pared by 0 bases and J by 6 bases, with 6 bases between. The complete variable domain, with remaining parts taken from reference TRBV3-1 and TRBJ1-5, reads DTAVSQTPKYLVTQMGNDKSIKCEQNLGHDTMYWYKQDSKKFLKIMFSYNNKELIINETVPNRFSPKSPDKAHLNLHINSLELGDSAVYFCASSQEGGQPQHFGDGTRLSIL.

The chain has TRBV28 and TRBJ2-1; 7 bases map to TRBD1. J was trimmed by 15 bases and V by 6 bases; bases with no gene match: 17. The CDR3 is 14 amino acids. Germline V gives CDR1 MDHEN, CDR2 SYDVKM. As DNA, the CDR3 is TGTGCCAGCAGCTCAGGAAGGGGAGACAGGGTGCGGTTCTTC. This sequence encodes CASSSGRGDRVRFF.

The V call is TRBV2, the J call TRBJ2-1; 7 nucleotides match TRBD1. With 6 bases clipped from V and 13 bases from J, the junction kept 3 bases outside the gene matches. This CDR3 has 10 residues. CDR1 is SNHLY, CDR2 FYNNEI, per germline. The CDR3 nucleotides are TGTGCCAGCAGCAGGGGGAGACAGTTCTTC. This encodes CASSRGRQFF.

V and J are TRBV27 and TRBJ2-7; 7 nucleotides line up with TRBD1. Germline V gene lookup returns CDR1 MNHEY and CDR2 SMNVEV (reference sequence). The ends lost 5 bases at V and 4 bases at J; junction bases unmatched: 14. The CDR3 totals 16 residues. The CDR3 bases are TGTGCCAGCAGTCAAACAGGGGTTGTCGTTACATACGAGCAGTACTTC. It encodes CASSQTGVVVTYEQYF.

The chain employs TRBV20-1 and TRBJ2-1; TRBD1 matches 11 bases. Germline CDR1 DFQATT, CDR2 SNEGSKA (reference sequence). Trimming took 0 bases from V and 13 from J; bases not matched to a gene: 5. CDR3 length: 13 residues. The CDR3 DNA reads as TGCAGTGCTAGAGAGAGGACAGGGGGCCTTCAGTTCTTC. Translated, it gives CSARERTGGLQFF.

Here the CDR3 reads CACFPWEEARADKYGYTF. In DNA form, the CDR3 reads TGTGCCTGCTTCCCTTGGGAAGAAGCAAGGGCAGATAAGTATGGCTACACCTTC. V and J are TRBV30 and TRBJ1-2; D is undetermined. This CDR3 comprises 18 residues. Trimming stripped 6 bases from V and 5 bases from J, with 31 bases between. CDR1 is GTSNPN, CDR2 SVGIG, per germline (reference sequence).

This chain connects TRBV7-9 to TRBJ2-5, with 7 bases matching TRBD2. The CDR3 is made up of 15 amino acids. Losses at the gene ends were 5 bases for V and 5 bases for J; bases not matched to a gene: 11. Per the germline V gene, CDR1 is SEHNR and CDR2 is FQNEAQ (reference sequence). The CDR3 region is CASSERTRSDETQYF. Written as DNA, the CDR3 is TGTGCCAGCAGCGAACGGACTAGATCGGACGAGACCCAGTACTTC.

The chain uses TRBV5-6 and TRBJ1-1, with D uncertain. Germline CDR1 is SGHDT and CDR2 is YYEEEE. There are 13 residues in the CDR3. The V and J ends lost 2 bases and 1 base respectively, with 6 bases between them. CDR3 nucleotides: TGTGCCAGCAGCTTCGAGGAGAACACTGAAGCTTTCTTT. Its translation: CASSFEENTEAFF.

The rearrangement joins TRBV7-9 to TRBJ2-3; no firm D call. V was cut by 2 bases and J by 2 bases, with 5 bases left in between. The CDR3 spans 13 residues. Germline lookup yields CDR1 SEHNR and CDR2 FQNEAQ (reference sequence). CDR3 in amino acids: CASSLPTTDTQYF. The CDR3 bases are TGTGCCAGCAGCTTACCGACCACAGATACGCAGTATTTT.

This chain uses TRBV9 with TRBJ1-2; D remains unclear. The CDR3 runs 11 residues. The germline CDR1 and CDR2 sequences are SGDLS and YYNGEE. With 3 bases removed from V and 6 bases from J, the gap between germline ends came to 6 bases. CDR3 loop: CASSAVNGYTF. CDR3 sequence (DNA): TGTGCCAGCAGCGCAGTAAATGGCTACACCTTC.

This chain links TRBV3-1 with TRBJ1-3; D is possibly TRBD1 (5 bases). V gave up 2 bases and J gave up 3 bases, with 17 bases separating them. CDR1 LGHDT and CDR2 YNNKEL come from the germline V gene (reference sequence). The CDR3 covers 17 residues. CDR3 loop: CASSQTPGRSYGNTIYF. CDR3 bases: TGTGCCAGCAGCCAAACCCCGGGACGGAGCTATGGAAACACCATATATTTT.

The V gene is TRBV28, the J gene TRBJ2-3; 9 bases fit TRBD1. The CDR3 extends over 13 amino acids. The V segment lost 5 bases and the J segment 6 bases; nucleotides outside the gene matches: 3. Looked up from germline, CDR1 is MDHEN and CDR2 is SYDVKM. As DNA, the CDR3 is TGTGCCAGCAGTGGGGACAGGGTGGATACGCAGTATTTT. This encodes CASSGDRVDTQYF.

The chain has TRBV3-1 and TRBJ1-4; no reliable D call. Germline values: CDR1 LGHDT, CDR2 YNNKEL (reference sequence). The CDR3 sequence is 11 residues long. Trimming removed 1 base from V and 10 bases from J, with 4 bases in between. CDR3 DNA: TGTGCCAGCAGCCAAGGGGTAAAACTGTTTTTT. It yields the protein CASSQGVKLFF.

This sequence joins TRBV12-3 or TRBV12-4 and TRBJ1-1, with 7 bases aligning to TRBD1. V shed 7 bases and J 4 bases; nucleotides not matched to a gene: 9. The CDR3 totals 14 residues. The chain's CDR3 is CASKERQGGTEAFF. The CDR3, as DNA: TGTGCCAGCAAGGAGCGACAGGGCGGCACTGAAGCTTTCTTT.

The rearrangement joins TRBV4-1 to TRBJ1-1; D call uncertain. The CDR3 totals 13 residues. Germline CDR1 is MGHRA and CDR2 is YSYEKL. With 3 bases removed from V and 0 bases from J, the gap between germline ends came to 5 bases. The DNA of the CDR3 is TGCGCCAGCAGCCACAGAATGAACACTGAAGCTTTCTTT. It specifies CASSHRMNTEAFF.

The chain combines TRBV27 with TRBJ2-1; TRBD2 is a possible D gene (6 bases). This CDR3 is 14 amino acids long. V was pared by 2 bases and J by 9 bases, with 14 bases between. Germline V gives CDR1 MNHEY, CDR2 SMNVEV (reference sequence). The CDR3 nucleotides are TGTGCCAGCAGTTTAGGGGGGTCCCTCGGTGAGCAGTTCTTC. Protein sequence: CASSLGGSLGEQFF.

This clonotype was detected once. CDR3 nucleotides: TGTGCCAGCAGTTTAAAGAAGGGCAGCTATGGCTACACCTTC. Translating it yields CASSLKKGSYGYTF. The chain links TRBV12-3 or TRBV12-4 to TRBJ1-2, with no clear D. Between the trimmed V and J ends, which lost 2 bases and 4 bases, there was a span of 11 bases. The CDR3 runs to 14 residues.